A selection of T cell receptor beta chains follows, all from one sample in a study of blood T cell repertoires in COVID-19. TCRdb's copy holds only in-frame clones and misses some; the assay was immunoSEQ multiplex PCR. The table has 65,000 to 85,000 clones, about nine tenths seen once. Input material: peripheral blood. The source of these receptors is a human donor in a cohort sampled during active COVID-19. Each CDR3 is given with its conserved first and last residue. The D gene is left open where the match is weak. The size entry is marked missing in some rows and otherwise reads once, few, many or a size class.

clone size | D gene | J gene | V gene | CDR3 DNA | CDR3 protein
once | . | TRBJ2-5 | TRBV3-1/TRBV3-2 | TGTGCCACCAGGCGAGCGGGTCGGGAGACCCAGTACTTC | CATRRAGRETQYF
. | . | TRBJ1-5 | TRBV6-6 | TGTGCCAGCAGTTACTCGATCGCACAGTCCAATCAGCCCCAGCATTTT | CASSYSIAQSNQPQHF
. | TRBD1 | TRBJ1-6 | TRBV7-9 | TGTGCCAGCAGCTTAGCGAGCGGACAGGGAAGTTCACCCCTCCACTTT | CASSLASGQGSSPLHF
. | TRBD1 | TRBJ2-5 | TRBV9 | TGTGCCAGCAGCGTAGAAGGGGGACAGGGGTACCAAGAGACCCAGTACTTC | CASSVEGGQGYQETQYF
. | . | TRBJ2-7 | TRBV5-4 | TGTGCCAGCAGCTTGGATACCAGTGCCTACGAGCAGTACTTC | CASSLDTSAYEQYF
. | TRBD1 | TRBJ1-5 | TRBV19 | TGTGCCAGTACCCCCACAGGGGGGAGCAATCAGCCCCAGCATTTT | CASTPTGGSNQPQHF
. | . | TRBJ1-5 | TRBV14 | TGTGCCAGCAGCCTGGAGGTGACCCGGTTTGGGAATCAGCCCCAGCATTTT | CASSLEVTRFGNQPQHF
. | TRBD2 | TRBJ2-1 | TRBV7-2 | TGTGCCAGCAGCTTAGTAGCGGGGGGGCTATACAATGAGCAGTTCTTC | CASSLVAGGLYNEQFF
few | . | TRBJ2-7 | TRBV7-2 | TGTGCCAGCAGCTCCCGGGACACCCACGAGCAGTACTTC | CASSSRDTHEQYF
. | . | TRBJ1-4 | TRBV4-3 | TGCGCCAGCAGCCAAGGGGGAGGGGGAGATGAAAAACTGTTTTTT | CASSQGGGGDEKLFF
. | . | TRBJ1-3 | TRBV6-1 | TGTGCCAGCAGTGATCAAACAGGGACTGGAAACACCATATATTTT | CASSDQTGTGNTIYF
. | TRBD1 | TRBJ2-7 | TRBV7-7 | TGTGCCAGCAGCTTACAGGGGGTCACCTGCTACGAGCAGTACTTC | CASSLQGVTCYEQYF
. | TRBD1 | TRBJ1-1 | TRBV19 | TGTGCCACACGGACAGGGAACGCTGAAGCTTTCTTT | CATRTGNAEAFF
. | . | TRBJ1-1 | TRBV7-8 | TGTGCCAGCAGTTTGTGGGTACGGGGCACTGAAGCTTTCTTT | CASSLWVRGTEAFF
. | . | TRBJ1-1 | TRBV7-2 | TGTGCCAGCAGCGCGAGCAGGGTGAACACTGAAGCTTTCTTT | CASSASRVNTEAFF
once | TRBD1 | TRBJ1-5 | TRBV6-5 | TGTGCCAGCAGTCGGACAGGGGGCGGCAATCAGCCCCAGCATTTT | CASSRTGGGNQPQHF
. | TRBD2 | TRBJ2-1 | TRBV9 | TGTGCCAGCAGCGTAGCTGGGACTAGCGGACTCGACTACAATGAGCAGTTCTTC | CASSVAGTSGLDYNEQFF
. | . | TRBJ1-6 | TRBV19 | TGTGCCAGTAGTAAAGGGAGGGGCGCGAGCTCCTATAATTCACCCCTCCACTTT | CASSKGRGASSYNSPLHF
few | TRBD1 | TRBJ1-2 | TRBV3-1/TRBV3-2 | TGTGCCAGCAGCCAAGCTGGGAGGGACAGGGGGCCGCCAGCCTTC | CASSQAGRDRGPPAF
. | TRBD2 | TRBJ2-7 | TRBV5-8 | TGTGCCATCCTACGTCGACGGACTAGCTACGAGCAGTACTTC | CAILRRRTSYEQYF
. | . | TRBJ2-7 | TRBV20-1 | TGCAGTGCTACCCCGGAGAGGGAGCAGTACTTC | CSATPEREQYF
. | . | TRBJ2-7 | TRBV7-6 | TGTGCCAGCAGCTTAGCGCAGGGATTTACCTACGAGCAGTACTTC | CASSLAQGFTYEQYF
. | . | TRBJ2-3 | TRBV11-3 | TGTGCCTCCAGGGGGGCTGATACGCAGTATTTT | CASRGADTQYF
. | TRBD2 | TRBJ2-3 | TRBV19 | TGTGCCAGTAGTCCGGGACTAGCGGGAGGCACAGATACGCAGTATTTT | CASSPGLAGGTDTQYF
. | . | TRBJ2-7 | TRBV3-1/TRBV3-2 | TGTGCCAGCAGCCAGCCCAGACAAAGCCGGCCTGGCCGTAGAACCTACGAGCAGTACTTC | CASSQPRQSRPGRRTYEQYF
. | TRBD1 | TRBJ2-7 | TRBV7-9 | TGTGCCAGCAGCGCCTTTGGGGACACAGGGACAGGGGAGCAGTACTTC | CASSAFGDTGTGEQYF
. | TRBD1 | TRBJ2-7 | TRBV6-6 | TGTGCCAGCAGTTACCCAGTGGGACAGGGGAACGAGCAGTACTTC | CASSYPVGQGNEQYF
. | . | TRBJ1-2 | TRBV7-8 | TGTGCCAGCAGCTCTAGATCGAGCTATGGCTACACCTTC | CASSSRSSYGYTF
. | TRBD1 | TRBJ1-5 | TRBV12-5 | TGTGCTAGTGGTTTGGCACAGGGGGCGAGCAATCAGCCCCAGCATTTT | CASGLAQGASNQPQHF
. | . | TRBJ2-1 | TRBV5-5 | TGTGCCAGCAGCTTGGAGTTCGGGGAGCAGTTCTTC | CASSLEFGEQFF
. | . | TRBJ1-4 | TRBV11-2 | TGTGCCAGCAGCCCGGGGTCCGAAAAACTGTTTTTT | CASSPGSEKLFF
. | TRBD1 | TRBJ1-3 | TRBV11-2 | TGTGCCAGCAGCCTCGACAGGGTTGGAAACACCATATATTTT | CASSLDRVGNTIYF
. | . | TRBJ2-5 | TRBV7-7 | TGTGCCAGCAGCTTAGGTCGGACAGTGAGACAAGAGACCCAGTACTTC | CASSLGRTVRQETQYF
. | . | TRBJ1-1 | TRBV19 | TGTGCCAGTATTACGCCGGGCACTGAAGCTTTCTTT | CASITPGTEAFF
. | TRBD2 | TRBJ2-7 | TRBV11-2 | TGTGCCAGCAGCTTAGCGAGTTGGACTAGCGGTGCCTACGAGCAGTACTTC | CASSLASWTSGAYEQYF
. | . | TRBJ1-1 | TRBV5-1 | TGCGCCAGCCAAGACAGAAACACTGAAGCTTTCTTT | CASQDRNTEAFF
. | . | TRBJ2-5 | TRBV2 | TGTGCCAGCCTTCGCGGGACCAACCAACGCGGCCAGTACTTC | CASLRGTNQRGQYF
. | TRBD2 | TRBJ2-3 | TRBV10-3 | TGTGCCATCAGTACGGGACTAGCGGAGAGCACAGATACGCAGTATTTT | CAISTGLAESTDTQYF
. | TRBD1 | TRBJ1-2 | TRBV7-2 | TGTGCCAGCAGCCCCGACCCCGGGACAGGGCAGGCTTCTGGCTACACCTTC | CASSPDPGTGQASGYTF
. | . | TRBJ2-2 | TRBV4-3 | TGCGCCAGCAGCCAAAAGGCAGGGTCGAACACCGGGGAGCTGTTTTTT | CASSQKAGSNTGELFF
once | TRBD2 | TRBJ2-1 | TRBV27 | TGTGCCAGCAGTTTAACTAGCGGGAGGGACAATGAGCAGTTCTTC | CASSLTSGRDNEQFF
few | . | TRBJ1-6 | TRBV5-1 | TGCGCCAGCAGCTTGGCCCCAGGGAATAATTCACCCCTCCACTTT | CASSLAPGNNSPLHF